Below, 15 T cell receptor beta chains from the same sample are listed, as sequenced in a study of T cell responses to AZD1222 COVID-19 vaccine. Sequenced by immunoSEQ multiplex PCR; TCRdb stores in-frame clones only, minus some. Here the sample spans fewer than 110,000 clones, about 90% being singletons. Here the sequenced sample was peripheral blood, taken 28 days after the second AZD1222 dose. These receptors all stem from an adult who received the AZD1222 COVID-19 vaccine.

The CDR3 sequence: CASSQVGESDTEAFF. For the CDR3, the DNA is TGTGCCAGCAGCCAAGTAGGGGAGTCGGACACTGAAGCTTTCTTT. The genes are TRBV4-2 and TRBJ1-1; weak D call: TRBD1 (5 bases). Germline V CDR1 and CDR2: LGHNA, YNFKEQ. V lost 1 base and J 3 bases, leaving 12 bases between the germline ends. The CDR3 is 15 residues long.

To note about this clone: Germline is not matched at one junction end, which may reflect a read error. In DNA form, the CDR3 reads TGCGCCAGCAGTGACTCTGCAGGGCTCTCAACCCACTTC. Translation: CASSDSAGLSTHF. V and J are TRBV10-2 and TRBJ1-2; D is perhaps TRBD1 (5 bases). The CDR3 covers 13 residues. Germline lookup yields CDR1 WSHSY and CDR2 SAAADI.

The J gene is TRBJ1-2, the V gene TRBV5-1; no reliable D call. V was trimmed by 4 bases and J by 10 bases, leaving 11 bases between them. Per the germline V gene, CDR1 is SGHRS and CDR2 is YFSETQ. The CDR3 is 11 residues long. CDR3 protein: CASSPGSFYTF. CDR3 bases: TGCGCCAGCAGCCCGGGGAGTTTCTACACCTTC.

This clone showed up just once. The CDR3 is CASSVDLPVGPNEQFF. CDR3 DNA: TGTGCCAGCAGCGTAGACCTCCCCGTCGGCCCCAATGAGCAGTTCTTC. The chain joins TRBV9 to TRBJ2-1; D uncertain. V lost 0 bases and J lost 6, with 16 bases in between. The CDR3 is 16 residues long. Germline V CDR1 and CDR2: SGDLS, YYNGEE.

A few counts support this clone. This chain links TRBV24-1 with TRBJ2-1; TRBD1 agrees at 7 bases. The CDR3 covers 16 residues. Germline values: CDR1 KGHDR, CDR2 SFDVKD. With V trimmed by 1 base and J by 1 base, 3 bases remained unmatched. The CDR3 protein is CATSDFPGQSYNEQFF. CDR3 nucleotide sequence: TGTGCCACCAGTGATTTCCCGGGACAGTCCTACAATGAGCAGTTCTTC.

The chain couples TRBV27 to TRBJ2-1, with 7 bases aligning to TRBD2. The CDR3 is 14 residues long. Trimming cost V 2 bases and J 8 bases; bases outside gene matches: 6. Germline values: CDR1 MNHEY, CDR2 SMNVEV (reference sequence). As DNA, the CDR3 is TGTGCCAGCAGTTTAGTGGGAGGGATTGATGAGCAGTTCTTC. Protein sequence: CASSLVGGIDEQFF.

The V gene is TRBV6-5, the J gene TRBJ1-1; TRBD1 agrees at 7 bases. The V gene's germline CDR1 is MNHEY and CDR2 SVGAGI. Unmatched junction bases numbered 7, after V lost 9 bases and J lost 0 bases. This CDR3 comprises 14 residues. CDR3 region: CASHRGFMNTEAFF. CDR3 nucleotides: TGTGCCAGTCACAGGGGTTTTATGAACACTGAAGCTTTCTTT.

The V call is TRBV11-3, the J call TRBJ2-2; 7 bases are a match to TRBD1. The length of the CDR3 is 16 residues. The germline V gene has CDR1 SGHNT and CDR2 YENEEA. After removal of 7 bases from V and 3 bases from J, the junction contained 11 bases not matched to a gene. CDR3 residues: CASNLDRSVDTGELFF. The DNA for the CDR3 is TGTGCCAGCAACCTGGACAGGTCTGTCGACACCGGGGAGCTGTTTTTT.

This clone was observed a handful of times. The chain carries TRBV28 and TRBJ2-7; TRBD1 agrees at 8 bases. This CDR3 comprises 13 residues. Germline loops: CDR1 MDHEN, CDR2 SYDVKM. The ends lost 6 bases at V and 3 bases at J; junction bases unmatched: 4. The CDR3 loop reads CASSSGQGYEQYF. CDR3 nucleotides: TGTGCCAGCAGCTCCGGACAGGGCTACGAGCAGTACTTC.

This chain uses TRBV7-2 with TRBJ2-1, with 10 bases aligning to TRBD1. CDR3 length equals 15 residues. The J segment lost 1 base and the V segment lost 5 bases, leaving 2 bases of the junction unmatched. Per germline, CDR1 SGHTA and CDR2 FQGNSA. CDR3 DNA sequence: TGTGCCAGCAGCCGGGACAGGGGTTCCTACAATGAGCAGTTCTTC. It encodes CASSRDRGSYNEQFF.

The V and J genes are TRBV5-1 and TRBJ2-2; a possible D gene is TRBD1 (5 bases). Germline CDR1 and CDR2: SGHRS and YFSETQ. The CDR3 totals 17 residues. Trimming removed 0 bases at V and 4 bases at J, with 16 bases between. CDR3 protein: CASSLEGAGRSTGELFF. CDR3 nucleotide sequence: TGCGCCAGCAGCTTGGAAGGGGCAGGGCGAAGCACCGGGGAGCTGTTTTTT.

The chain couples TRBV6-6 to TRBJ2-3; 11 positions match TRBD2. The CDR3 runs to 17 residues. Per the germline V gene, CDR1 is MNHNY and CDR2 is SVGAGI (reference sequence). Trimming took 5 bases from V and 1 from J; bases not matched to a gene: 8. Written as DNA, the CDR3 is TGTGCCAGCAGTCCACCTCTAGCGGGGGGTGGCACAGATACGCAGTATTTT. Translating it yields CASSPPLAGGGTDTQYF.

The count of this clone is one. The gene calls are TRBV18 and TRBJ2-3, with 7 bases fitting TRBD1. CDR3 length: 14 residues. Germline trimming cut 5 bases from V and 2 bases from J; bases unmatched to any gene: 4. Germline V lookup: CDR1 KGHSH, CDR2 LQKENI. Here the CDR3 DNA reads TGTGCCAGCTCAAGACAGGGCCCCACAGATACGCAGTATTTT. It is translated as CASSRQGPTDTQYF.

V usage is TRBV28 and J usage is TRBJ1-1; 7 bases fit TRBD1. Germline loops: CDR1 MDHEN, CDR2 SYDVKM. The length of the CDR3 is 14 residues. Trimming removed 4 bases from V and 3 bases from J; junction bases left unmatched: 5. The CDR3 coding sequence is TGTGCCAGCAGTTCCCAGGGGGGTTACACTGAAGCTTTCTTT. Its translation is CASSSQGGYTEAFF.

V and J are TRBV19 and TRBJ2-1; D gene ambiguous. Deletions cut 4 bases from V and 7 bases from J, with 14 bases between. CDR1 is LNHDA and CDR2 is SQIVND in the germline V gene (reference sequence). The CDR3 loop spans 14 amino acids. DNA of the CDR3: TGTGCCAGTAGTAGCCGGTCAGCTGGGAATGAGCAGTTCTTC. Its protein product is CASSSRSAGNEQFF.